The 10 T cell receptor beta chains below all came from one sample that was sequenced in a study of T cells in Graves' hyperthyroidism and ophthalmopathy. Researchers took RNA transcripts and amplified the TCR beta CDR3 regions from them. An initial round of RT-PCR targeting the TCR CDR3 relied on the HTBI primer set. TCRdb used MiXCR to reprocess the multiplex PCR reads, holding one entry per CDR3 protein. The table records about 300,000 distinct CDR3 sequences, roughly 19% of them present only once. The source material was blood. The receptors were sampled from a man in his fifties with Graves' ophthalmopathy.

This clonotype showed up many times. The rearrangement uses TRBV7-9 and TRBJ2-5; 13 nucleotides agree with TRBD2. The germline CDR1 and CDR2 sequences are SEHNR and FQNEAQ (reference sequence). Trimming removed 5 bases from V and 7 bases from J; junction bases left unmatched: 10. The CDR3 sequence is 16 residues long. The CDR3 region has the DNA TGTGCCAGCAGCCCCCTCAGGACTAGCGGGAGTGGGACCCAGTACTTC. Translating gives CASSPLRTSGSGTQYF. The complete variable domain, with remaining parts taken from reference TRBV7-9 and TRBJ2-5, reads DTGVSQNPRHKITKRGQNVTFRCDPISEHNRLYWYRQTLGQGPEFLTYFQNEAQLEKSRLLSDRFSAERPKGSFSTLEIQRTEQGDSAMYLCASSPLRTSGSGTQYFGPGTRLLVL.

This clonotype was detected ten times or more. This chain links TRBV11-2 with TRBJ2-2; a possible D gene is TRBD1 (5 bases). Germline loops: CDR1 SGHAT, CDR2 FQNNGV. V was cut by 0 bases and J by 4 bases, with 6 bases left in between. The CDR3 length is 14 residues. The CDR3 here is CASSLDQGTGELFF. The CDR3 DNA follows: TGTGCCAGCAGCTTAGATCAGGGCACCGGGGAGCTGTTTTTT.

The genes are TRBV11-2 and TRBJ2-1; 16 bases match TRBD2. V lost 6 bases and J lost 0; bases outside the gene matches: 8. Per the germline V gene, CDR1 is SGHAT and CDR2 is FQNNGV. The CDR3 loop spans 19 amino acids. Here the CDR3 DNA reads TGTGCCAGCAGATCGGGACTAGCGGGAGGGGGGTGCTCCTACAATGAGCAGTTCTTC. Protein sequence: CASRSGLAGGGCSYNEQFF. Based on the CDR3 plus reference TRBV11-2 and TRBJ2-1, the full variable domain is EAGVAQSPRYKIIEKRQSVAFWCNPISGHATLYWYQQILGQGPKLLIQFQNNGVVDDSQLPKDRFSAERLKGVDSTLKIQPAKLEDSAVYLCASRSGLAGGGCSYNEQFFGPGTRLTVL.

This clonotype was observed many times. The V call is TRBV2, the J call TRBJ2-5; D not resolved. CDR3 size: 14 residues. V was trimmed by 1 base and J by 7 bases, leaving 13 bases between them. CDR1 and CDR2 (germline): SNHLY, FYNNEI. The CDR3 DNA follows: TGTGCCAGCAGTGAAGAGGCGACGACGGCGACCCAGTACTTC. Its translation: CASSEEATTATQYF.

The CDR3 DNA reads TGTGCCAGCAGTACAAATCGGGCTAGCGGCACAGATACGCAGTATTTT. As protein: CASSTNRASGTDTQYF. V is TRBV6-1 and J is TRBJ2-3, with a weak D call TRBD2 (6 bases). V lost 5 bases to trimming and J lost 1 base, with 16 bases between them. Germline CDR1 reads MNHNS; CDR2 reads SASEGT. This CDR3 region has 16 residues.

This clonotype was seen only a few times. The chain is built from TRBV19 and TRBJ1-2; D is ambiguous. V lost 8 bases and J 4 bases, leaving 11 bases between the germline ends. Looked up from germline, CDR1 is LNHDA and CDR2 is SQIVND (reference sequence). The CDR3 is made up of 12 amino acids. DNA of the CDR3: TGTGCCAGTGCGGACGGAAGCTATGGCTACACCTTC. Translated: CASADGSYGYTF.

This clonotype has at least ten counts. The V and J genes are TRBV28 and TRBJ1-5; 7 nucleotides match TRBD1. The length of the CDR3 is 14 residues. The ends lost 7 bases at V and 5 bases at J; junction bases unmatched: 8. CDR1 MDHEN and CDR2 SYDVKM come from the germline V gene. The CDR3 here is CASKPGQIYQPQHF. The DNA for the CDR3 is TGTGCCAGCAAGCCGGGACAGATATATCAGCCCCAGCATTTT.

The chain recombines TRBV20-1 with TRBJ2-3; the match to TRBD1 covers 12 bases. V gave up 5 bases and J gave up 4 bases; unmatched junction bases: 7. This CDR3 contains 15 residues. Per germline, CDR1 DFQATT and CDR2 SNEGSKA (reference sequence). The CDR3 nucleotides read TGCAGTGCTTACGCCGGGACAGGGGGCGCAGATACGCAGTATTTT. The encoded protein is CSAYAGTGGADTQYF.

The genes are TRBV24-1 and TRBJ2-1, with TRBD1 identical over 8 bases. Germline CDR1 is KGHDR and CDR2 is SFDVKD. This CDR3 has 16 amino acids. Trimming cost V 0 bases and J 7 bases; bases outside gene matches: 7. DNA of the CDR3: TGTGCCACCAGTGATTTGTCGAGACAGGGGATTAATGAGCAGTTCTTC. It encodes CATSDLSRQGINEQFF.

This clonotype has a handful of counts. The chain joins TRBV11-2 to TRBJ2-6; the D gene could be TRBD1 or TRBD2 (7 bases each). The V gene's germline CDR1 is SGHAT and CDR2 FQNNGV. This CDR3 comprises 19 residues. The V and J ends lost 3 bases and 0 bases respectively, with 18 bases between them. DNA of the CDR3: TGTGCCAGCAGCTTTAGGAGGCAGGGGGGGAACTCTGGGGCCAACGTCCTGACTTTC. This encodes CASSFRRQGGNSGANVLTF.